This record concerns one T cell receptor beta chain sequence. Its antigen is not known. An end of the junction differs from the germline gene, which may be a read error. The data were obtained in a study of PD-1 blockade in classical Hodgkin lymphoma. CDR3 length: 13 amino acids. The germline CDR1 and CDR2 sequences are SSHAT and FNYEAQ (reference sequence). Measured with immunoSEQ multiplex PCR; TCRdb has only the in-frame clones, and not every one. The sample shows about 9,000 clones, around 81% of them seen only once. Study results and limitations: Diversity in CD4+ TCRs, unlike that measured in CD8+ TCRs, had risen significantly by C4D1. Patients who began taking nivolumab under 1 year after ASCT were left out.

All patients relapsed after autologous stem cell transplantation, and brentuximab vedotin exposure varied. Purification of CD4+ T cells from thawed PBMCs was performed via magnetic negative selection. Best response was recorded as complete response, partial response or progressive disease. Sample: CD4+ T cells from blood, taken at baseline. The clonotype comes from a human donor with classical Hodgkin lymphoma. The chain is built from TRBV7-7 and TRBJ2-1; 7 positions agree with TRBD1. CDR3 loop: CASSFDRAYEQFF. For the CDR3, the DNA is TGTGCTAGCAGCTTTGACAGGGCGTATGAGCAGTTCTTC.